The 16 T cell receptor beta chains in this list originate from one sample, sequenced in a study of tumor-infiltrating lymphocytes in primary liver carcinoma (dated by TCRdb to 2016 to 2017). For sequencing, an Illumina HiSeq 2500 was employed. TCRbeta-specific cDNA was reverse-transcribed from 500 to 550 ng total RNA using a constant-region primer and ProtoScript II reverse transcriptase. Construction of the TCRbeta libraries relied on three nested rounds of multiplex PCR, following a slightly modified ARM-PCR procedure. Each of the first two PCR rounds ran for approximately 10 cycles and used multiplex TRBV1-TRBV30 forward primers together with a Cbeta reverse primer. TCRdb passed the public sequencing reads through fastp at Q25 and MiXCR, retaining productive beta sequences. Each CDR3 protein appears once, grouped with its most common genes and DNA. The sample table shows 150,000 to 200,000 distinct CDR3 sequences, and about 65% are seen once. Roughly 6.4% of the sample rests with the top ten.

Blood RNA was extracted from unsorted whole blood using TRIzol reagent, and germline DNA was obtained with the DNeasy Blood & Tissue kit. Sequenced: peripheral blood. These receptors were taken from a woman aged 60 to 75 with primary liver carcinoma and hepatitis B virus infection.

The sample holds many counts of this clonotype. V is TRBV4-1 and J is TRBJ2-5, with D possibly TRBD2 on 6 matching bases. The CDR3 is made up of 14 amino acids. The germline V gene has CDR1 MGHRA and CDR2 YSYEKL. The V and J ends lost 0 bases and 7 bases respectively, with 12 bases between them. CDR3 nucleotides: TGCGCCAGCAGCCAAGATGACGGGGGACGGACCCAGTACTTC. Its translation is CASSQDDGGRTQYF.

To note about this clonotype: The junction departs from the called germline gene at one end, perhaps through a read error. The genes are TRBV6-2 or TRBV6-3 and TRBJ2-7; 10 bases match TRBD2. The CDR3 loop spans 15 amino acids. CDR1 is MNHEY, CDR2 SVGEGT, per germline. The CDR3 DNA reads TGTACCAGCAGGCCCCTAGCGGGAGCAAACTACTATCAGTACTTC. This encodes CTSRPLAGANYYQYF.

This clonotype was found a few times. V and J are TRBV29-1 and TRBJ2-3; no clear D. CDR1 is SQVTM and CDR2 is ANQGSEA in the germline V gene. This CDR3 is built from 12 residues. The CDR3 spells CNPARLADTQYF. The CDR3 DNA sequence: TGCAACCCGGCCAGGCTAGCAGATACGCAGTATTTT.

The V gene is TRBV11-2, the J gene TRBJ1-3, with D hard to call. CDR1 and CDR2 from the germline V gene are SGHAT and FQNNGV. V lost 6 bases, J lost 9 bases, and 15 bases lay in between. This CDR3 region has 13 residues. The CDR3 nucleotides read TGTGCCAGCAGAAGGATAGGGTTGAGCACCATATATTTT. Its translation: CASRRIGLSTIYF.

The chain recombines TRBV7-9 with TRBJ2-4, with TRBD1 matching over 8 bases. Per the germline V gene, CDR1 is SEHNR and CDR2 is FQNEAQ (reference sequence). Trimming cost V 4 bases and J 0 bases; bases outside gene matches: 2. CDR3 size: 15 residues. CDR3 residues: CASSSDRGAKNIQYF. CDR3 sequence (DNA): TGTGCCAGCAGCTCCGACAGGGGAGCCAAAAACATTCAGTACTTC.

At least ten counts were recorded for this clonotype. The chain employs TRBV6-5 and TRBJ2-7, with D possibly being TRBD2 (5 bases). V lost 2 bases and J 1 base, leaving 15 bases between the germline ends. Germline V gene sequence: CDR1 MNHEY, CDR2 SVGAGI. The CDR3 runs to 16 residues. The CDR3 bases are TGTGCCAGCAGTTACCGCCTTGGGAGTCAATCCTACGAGCAGTACTTC. It specifies CASSYRLGSQSYEQYF.

Details on this clonotype: A much larger clone sits a single nucleotide away, making a read error possible. The rearrangement joins TRBV30 to TRBJ2-1; 10 bases align to TRBD1. Germline CDR1 GTSNPN, CDR2 SVGIG (reference sequence). The CDR3 sequence is 14 residues long. The CDR3 loop is CAWSLGTGANKQFF. In DNA, the CDR3 is TGTGCCTGGTCCCTCGGGACAGGGGCCAATAAGCAGTTCTTC.

Turning to this clonotype: A read error is possible here, since a much larger clone lies one base away. The genes are TRBV7-8 and TRBJ2-7, with a possible D match to TRBD1 (5 bases). The CDR3 is 13 amino acids. V was pared by 10 bases and J by 4 bases, with 17 bases between. The V gene's germline CDR1 is SGHVS and CDR2 FQNEAQ. CDR3 residues: CATQSGFRYEQYF. The CDR3 nucleotides read TGTGCCACCCAGTCAGGGTTCAGGTACGAGCAGTACTTC.

The chain's CDR3 is CASSYSRESHEYTGELFF. The DNA for the CDR3 is TGTGCCAGCAGTTACTCGCGGGAGAGCCATGAGTACACCGGGGAGCTGTTTTTT. V gene TRBV6-5 combines with J gene TRBJ2-2; 7 bases map to TRBD2. CDR1 and CDR2 from the germline V gene are MNHEY and SVGAGI. The CDR3 consists of 18 residues. The V gene end was trimmed by 0 bases and the J gene end by 3 bases; junction bases not matched to a gene: 10.

Concerning this clonotype: A much larger clone sits a single nucleotide away, making a read error possible. The V call is TRBV10-2, the J call TRBJ2-1; TRBD2 matches at 16 bases. The CDR3 length is 19 residues. Trimming removed 4 bases from V and 2 bases from J; junction bases left unmatched: 8. Germline values: CDR1 WSHSY, CDR2 SAAADI. DNA of the CDR3: TGCGCCAGCAGTGGGCAGGGACTAGCGGGAGGGGTTACCTACAATGAGCAGTTCTTC. It is translated as CASSGQGLAGGVTYNEQFF.

This chain uses TRBV6-6 with TRBJ1-2; D ambiguous. Germline V gives CDR1 MNHNY, CDR2 SVGAGI (reference sequence). V lost 6 bases and J lost 0, with 11 bases in between. The CDR3 has 14 amino acids. The CDR3 reads CASRLDRTNYGYTF. CDR3 nucleotide sequence: TGTGCCAGCAGACTGGACCGAACTAACTATGGCTACACCTTC.

V is TRBV20-1 and J is TRBJ1-6, with 9 bases that match TRBD1. V shed 4 bases and J 9 bases; nucleotides not matched to a gene: 10. The CDR3 is 15 amino acids. CDR1 is DFQATT, CDR2 SNEGSKA, per germline (reference sequence). The CDR3 region is CSATSTGTGSSPLHF. The DNA for the CDR3 is TGCAGTGCTACCTCCACCGGGACAGGGTCTTCACCCCTCCACTTT.

Details on this clonotype: This may come from a read error, since a much larger clone is one base off. J is TRBJ2-2 and V is TRBV12-3 or TRBV12-4, with D unresolved. The CDR3 has 13 amino acids. The CDR3 nucleotides are TGTGCCAGCAGTTCCCGGAACATCGGGGAGCTGTTTTTT. It encodes CASSSRNIGELFF.

As to this clonotype: Relative to the germline gene, one junction end is altered; a read error may explain this. This sequence joins TRBV10-3 and TRBJ2-3, with a tentative D call TRBD2 (6 bases). The germline V gene has CDR1 ENHRY and CDR2 SYGVKD. CDR3 length: 14 amino acids. In DNA, the CDR3 is TGTGCCGTCAGTGTGGGGGGAGGCATAGATACGCAGTATTTT. As protein: CAVSVGGGIDTQYF.

The rearrangement joins TRBV29-1 to TRBJ2-7; TRBD2 might be the D (6 bases). This CDR3 contains 15 residues. V gave up 0 bases and J gave up 4 bases, with 16 bases separating them. Germline CDR1 and CDR2: SQVTM and ANQGSEA. In DNA, the CDR3 is TGCAGCGTTGAAGATCAAGGAGGGAGCTCATACGAGCAGTACTTC. It translates to CSVEDQGGSSYEQYF.

With regard to this clonotype: An end of the junction differs from the germline gene, which may be a read error. The rearrangement links TRBV29-1 to TRBJ2-1, with D possibly matching TRBD2 (5 bases). The J call is uncertain, as TRBJ2-7 better fits the DNA end. CDR1 SQVTM and CDR2 ANQGSEA come from the germline V gene. The CDR3 consists of 14 residues. CDR3 coding DNA: TGCAGTGTTGCGAGTGGGAGAATCCACAATGAGCAGTACTTC. This encodes CSVASGRIHNEQYF.